These T cell receptor beta chains were read from a single sample in a study of chemoradiotherapy in HPV16-positive cancers. Generated by immunoSEQ multiplex PCR, the TCRdb table keeps only in-frame clones and is missing some. The sample yields 2,500 to 3,500 clones, around 80% seen once. Sequencing used tumor tissue, obtained from a patient who underwent chemoradiotherapy. The receptors were gathered from a human donor with HPV-associated anogenital cancer. Each CDR3 is given with its conserved first and last residue. Each record gives: clone size, D gene, CDR3 length, J gene, V gene, CDR3 DNA, CDR3 protein. A D gene is named only where the DNA matches it firmly. Expanded clones get a size class; other rows say once, few or many, or leave the size out.

abundance: -
d_gene: TRBD1
len: 17
j_gene: TRBJ2-3
v_gene: TRBV7-9
CDR3nt: TGTGCCAGCAGCTTAGCACCTACAGGGGTCAGCACAGATACGCAGTATTTT
CDR3aa: CASSLAPTGVSTDTQYF

abundance: -
d_gene: TRBD2
len: 18
j_gene: TRBJ2-5
v_gene: TRBV29-1
CDR3nt: TGCAGCGTTGAAGTACTAGCGGGGGCCCGTATGGCACGAGAGACCCAGTACTTC
CDR3aa: CSVEVLAGARMARETQYF

abundance: -
d_gene: TRBD1
len: 14
j_gene: TRBJ1-2
v_gene: TRBV5-1
CDR3nt: TGCGCCAGCAGCTTGGCCGGGACAGGGGGTGGCTACACCTTC
CDR3aa: CASSLAGTGGGYTF

abundance: -
d_gene: -
len: 13
j_gene: TRBJ2-7
v_gene: TRBV7-2
CDR3nt: TGTGCCAGCAGCCAGAGGGAAGCATTCGAGCAGTACTTC
CDR3aa: CASSQREAFEQYF

abundance: -
d_gene: TRBD2
len: 13
j_gene: TRBJ2-5
v_gene: TRBV9
CDR3nt: TGTGCCAGCAGCGTAGGGACTAGCGGGACCCAGTACTTC
CDR3aa: CASSVGTSGTQYF

abundance: -
d_gene: -
len: 17
j_gene: TRBJ1-5
v_gene: TRBV21-1
CDR3nt: TGTGCCAGCAGCAAAGTCAGTAACCAGAAGTGCAATCAGCCCCAGCATTTT
CDR3aa: CASSKVSNQKCNQPQHF

abundance: -
d_gene: -
len: 12
j_gene: TRBJ1-4
v_gene: TRBV28
CDR3nt: TGTGCCAGCAACCGCCAAGGTGAAAAACTGTTTTTT
CDR3aa: CASNRQGEKLFF

abundance: once
d_gene: -
len: 17
j_gene: TRBJ2-5
v_gene: TRBV25-1
CDR3nt: TGTGCCAGCAGTGAACTCTCGGGGTCCGCGTCGGGAGAGACCCAGTACTTC
CDR3aa: CASSELSGSASGETQYF

abundance: few
d_gene: -
len: 14
j_gene: TRBJ1-5
v_gene: TRBV10-2
CDR3nt: TGCGCCAGCAGTGAGGGTCTGAGCAATCAGCCCCAGCATTTT
CDR3aa: CASSEGLSNQPQHF

abundance: -
d_gene: TRBD1
len: 14
j_gene: TRBJ2-5
v_gene: TRBV29-1
CDR3nt: TGCAGCGCCCGGGAGGAGGGACAGGGCCGAGAGCAGTACTTC
CDR3aa: CSAREEGQGREQYF

abundance: -
d_gene: TRBD2
len: 15
j_gene: TRBJ2-7
v_gene: TRBV10-3
CDR3nt: TGTGCCATCGGCGGGACTAGCGGGACGGTCTACGAGCAGTACTTC
CDR3aa: CAIGGTSGTVYEQYF

abundance: few
d_gene: -
len: 14
j_gene: TRBJ1-1
v_gene: TRBV5-6
CDR3nt: TGTGCCAGCAGCGGGGGACGGAGGAACACTGAAGCTTTCTTT
CDR3aa: CASSGGRRNTEAFF

abundance: -
d_gene: TRBD2
len: 15
j_gene: TRBJ2-1
v_gene: TRBV7-9
CDR3nt: TGTGCCAGCAGCCCCGCCGGGACTAGCTACAATGAGCAGTTCTTC
CDR3aa: CASSPAGTSYNEQFF

abundance: -
d_gene: -
len: 13
j_gene: TRBJ2-5
v_gene: TRBV7-7
CDR3nt: TGTGCCAGCAGCTTAGGGGCCGAGGAGACCCAGTACTTC
CDR3aa: CASSLGAEETQYF

abundance: few
d_gene: -
len: 16
j_gene: TRBJ1-6
v_gene: TRBV6-6
CDR3nt: TGTGCCAGCAGTTACGGGGCGAGACCCTATAATTCACCCCTCCACTTT
CDR3aa: CASSYGARPYNSPLHF

abundance: large
d_gene: -
len: 14
j_gene: TRBJ1-2
v_gene: TRBV7-9
CDR3nt: TGTAGTGTGGTTCAGGGCAGGAGTAACTATGGCTACACCTTC
CDR3aa: CSVVQGRSNYGYTF

abundance: -
d_gene: -
len: 15
j_gene: TRBJ1-3
v_gene: TRBV5-1
CDR3nt: TGCGCCAGCGCTAAGGACCCAGGATCCGGAAACACCATATATTTT
CDR3aa: CASAKDPGSGNTIYF

abundance: once
d_gene: -
len: 15
j_gene: TRBJ2-7
v_gene: TRBV6-1
CDR3nt: TGTGCCAGCAGTGATTTTTCGGCAGGGGATATCGAGCAGTACTTC
CDR3aa: CASSDFSAGDIEQYF

abundance: -
d_gene: -
len: 14
j_gene: TRBJ2-4
v_gene: TRBV28
CDR3nt: TGTGCCAGCCAAGGGGATTTGGGCAAAAACATTCAGTACTTC
CDR3aa: CASQGDLGKNIQYF

abundance: -
d_gene: -
len: 17
j_gene: TRBJ1-4
v_gene: TRBV5-5
CDR3nt: TGTGCCAGCAGCTTGTCATTGGGCGGGGTGCAGAATGAAAAACTGTTTTTT
CDR3aa: CASSLSLGGVQNEKLFF

abundance: -
d_gene: TRBD1
len: 15
j_gene: TRBJ2-1
v_gene: TRBV6-1
CDR3nt: TGTGCCAGCAGTGAAGCCGGGACAGGGGGCAATGAGCAGTTCTTC
CDR3aa: CASSEAGTGGNEQFF

abundance: -
d_gene: -
len: 12
j_gene: TRBJ2-7
v_gene: TRBV2
CDR3nt: TGTGCCAGCAGTGAACAGACATACGAGCAGTACTTC
CDR3aa: CASSEQTYEQYF

abundance: -
d_gene: TRBD2
len: 13
j_gene: TRBJ2-5
v_gene: TRBV30
CDR3nt: TGTGCCTGGAGTGTAGCGGGGGTTGAGACCCAGTACTTC
CDR3aa: CAWSVAGVETQYF